Presented here are 14 T cell receptor beta chains from one specimen sequenced in a study of cytomegalovirus exposure and HLA in healthy donors. The PCR made use of 60 Vbeta and 13 Jbeta primers. TCRdb's copy holds only in-frame clones and misses some; the assay was immunoSEQ multiplex PCR. Of 100,000 or so clones listed, about 80% are singletons. Sequences were obtained from PBMCs. These TCRs come from a man in his forties in good health and CMV-seronegative.

The chain couples TRBV7-2 to TRBJ2-4, with D uncertain. This CDR3 is built from 14 residues. Germline V CDR1 and CDR2: SGHTA, FQGNSA. The V end lost 6 bases, the J end lost 6 bases, and 15 bases lay between the germline ends. In DNA, the CDR3 is TGTGCCAGCAGTTTGTCTGCGGTTACAAACATTCAGTACTTC. Its translation is CASSLSAVTNIQYF.

This clone was seen a handful of times. The V call is TRBV7-7, the J call TRBJ2-2; D unresolved. Trimming stripped 5 bases from V and 6 bases from J, with 10 bases between. The CDR3 consists of 13 residues. Germline CDR1 is SSHAT and CDR2 is FNYEAQ (reference sequence). The CDR3 sequence: CASSRVLSGELFF. The DNA of the CDR3 is TGTGCCAGCAGCCGGGTCCTCTCCGGGGAGCTGTTTTTT.

The chain joins TRBV7-9 to TRBJ1-6, with TRBD1 as a possible D gene (5 bases). Germline CDR1 SEHNR, CDR2 FQNEAQ (reference sequence). The CDR3 extends over 14 amino acids. V shed 6 bases and J shed 8 bases, with 14 bases lying between them. The CDR3 reads CASRQPGSDSPLHF. CDR3 nucleotide sequence: TGTGCCAGCAGACAGCCAGGGTCGGATTCACCCCTCCACTTT.

The DNA of the CDR3 is TGTGCCAGTACCGGGGACAGGTCTTATGGCTACACCTTC. Its translation is CASTGDRSYGYTF. The chain employs TRBV19 and TRBJ1-2; TRBD1 agrees at 8 bases. Germline lookup yields CDR1 LNHDA and CDR2 SQIVND (reference sequence). This CDR3 comprises 13 residues. V gave up 7 bases and J gave up 5 bases; unmatched junction bases: 6.

V and J are TRBV5-5 and TRBJ1-2; TRBD1 might be the D (6 bases). CDR3 length equals 15 residues. Looked up from germline, CDR1 is SGHKS and CDR2 is YYEKEE (reference sequence). The ends were cut back, 4 bases at V and 3 bases at J, with 16 bases in the middle. In nucleotides, the CDR3 is TGTGCCAGCAGCCTGGGGGGGCTGACGGACTATGGCTACACCTTC. Translating gives CASSLGGLTDYGYTF.

The V call is TRBV29-1, the J call TRBJ2-3, with D possibly being TRBD2 (6 bases). V was cut by 3 bases and J by 1 base, with 11 bases left in between. This CDR3 spans 14 amino acids. Germline-derived CDR1 and CDR2 are SQVTM and ANQGSEA. CDR3 region: CSVEGGRGTDTQYF. The CDR3 region has the DNA TGCAGCGTTGAGGGAGGTCGCGGCACAGATACGCAGTATTTT.

This clone was picked up a small number of times. The rearrangement uses TRBV11-2 and TRBJ2-7; 9 bases agree with TRBD1. J lost 4 bases, V lost 0 bases, and 7 bases had no gene match. The CDR3 loop spans 16 amino acids. The germline gives CDR1 SGHAT, CDR2 FQNNGV. The CDR3 reads CASSLDQPGTGYEQYF. CDR3 coding DNA: TGTGCCAGCAGCTTAGATCAACCCGGGACAGGGTACGAGCAGTACTTC.

The genes are TRBV2 and TRBJ1-2, with 9 bases matching TRBD1. Trimming at V came to 3 bases and at J to 2 bases, leaving 1 base not matched to a gene. This CDR3 has 14 residues. CDR1 is SNHLY and CDR2 is FYNNEI in the germline V gene. The CDR3 sequence is CASSEGTGNYGYTF. In nucleotides, the CDR3 is TGTGCCAGCAGTGAGGGGACAGGGAACTATGGCTACACCTTC. Based on the CDR3 plus reference TRBV2 and TRBJ1-2, the full variable domain is EPEVTQTPSHQVTQMGQEVILRCVPISNHLYFYWYRQILGQKVEFLVSFYNNEISEKSEIFDDQFSVERPDGSNFTLKIRSTKLEDSAMYFCASSEGTGNYGYTFGSGTRLTVV.

The rearrangement links TRBV7-6 to TRBJ2-3; 14 bases match TRBD2. Trimming removed 4 bases from V and 4 bases from J; junction bases left unmatched: 7. The germline CDR1 and CDR2 sequences are SGHVS and FNYEAQ. This CDR3 spans 17 amino acids. In DNA form, the CDR3 reads TGTGCCAGCAGCTCGTTGGGACTAGCGGGAGCCGCAGATACGCAGTATTTT. Its protein is CASSSLGLAGAADTQYF.

This clone was recorded once. The chain links TRBV29-1 to TRBJ1-4; 7 bases match TRBD1. V lost 6 bases, J lost 0 bases, and 10 bases stayed unmatched. The CDR3 totals 16 residues. Per the germline V gene, CDR1 is SQVTM and CDR2 is ANQGSEA. The CDR3 sequence: CSVRGARGATNEKLFF. CDR3 sequence (DNA): TGCAGCGTCAGGGGGGCGAGGGGAGCAACTAATGAAAAACTGTTTTTT.

The chain has TRBV4-1 and TRBJ2-2, with 8 bases identical to TRBD1. The germline gives CDR1 MGHRA, CDR2 YSYEKL. J was trimmed by 3 bases and V by 4 bases; bases with no gene match: 7. This CDR3 is 16 amino acids long. The CDR3 DNA sequence: TGCGCCAGCAGCCCTGGACAGGGTAGGGACACCGGGGAGCTGTTTTTT. This codes for CASSPGQGRDTGELFF.

This chain uses TRBV7-8 with TRBJ2-7; no clear D. CDR1 is SGHVS, CDR2 FQNEAQ, per germline. The CDR3 covers 15 residues. The V and J ends lost 5 bases and 0 bases respectively, with 14 bases between them. CDR3 protein: CASSPLRRSSYEQYF. In DNA, the CDR3 is TGTGCCAGCAGCCCCCTCCGCCGGAGCTCCTACGAGCAGTACTTC.

The chain recombines TRBV5-1 with TRBJ2-3; the match to TRBD2 covers 10 bases. CDR3 length: 15 residues. Germline V gives CDR1 SGHRS, CDR2 YFSETQ. V was pared by 4 bases and J by 2 bases, with 4 bases of the junction left unmatched. CDR3: CASSHSGGYTDTQYF. As DNA, the CDR3 is TGCGCCAGCAGCCATAGCGGGGGGTACACAGATACGCAGTATTTT.

The chain employs TRBV28 and TRBJ2-5; weak D call: TRBD1 (6 bases). The V gene's germline CDR1 is MDHEN and CDR2 SYDVKM. V lost 5 bases and J lost 0, with 16 bases in between. This CDR3 is 16 amino acids long. This CDR3 is CASSRGRGHNQETQYF. The CDR3 nucleotides read TGTGCCAGCAGTAGGGGTAGGGGACATAACCAAGAGACCCAGTACTTC.